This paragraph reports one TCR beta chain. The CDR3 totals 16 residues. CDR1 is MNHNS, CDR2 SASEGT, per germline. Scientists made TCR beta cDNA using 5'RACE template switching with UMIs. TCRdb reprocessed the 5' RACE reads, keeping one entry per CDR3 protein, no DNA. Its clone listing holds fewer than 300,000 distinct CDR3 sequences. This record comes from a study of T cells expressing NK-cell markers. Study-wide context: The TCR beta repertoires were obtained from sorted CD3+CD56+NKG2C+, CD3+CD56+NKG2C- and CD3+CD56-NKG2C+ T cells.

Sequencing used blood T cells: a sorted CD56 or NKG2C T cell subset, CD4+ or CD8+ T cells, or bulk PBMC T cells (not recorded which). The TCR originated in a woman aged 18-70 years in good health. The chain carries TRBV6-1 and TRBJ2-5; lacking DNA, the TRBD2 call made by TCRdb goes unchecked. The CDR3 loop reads CASNRGRGANQETQYF.